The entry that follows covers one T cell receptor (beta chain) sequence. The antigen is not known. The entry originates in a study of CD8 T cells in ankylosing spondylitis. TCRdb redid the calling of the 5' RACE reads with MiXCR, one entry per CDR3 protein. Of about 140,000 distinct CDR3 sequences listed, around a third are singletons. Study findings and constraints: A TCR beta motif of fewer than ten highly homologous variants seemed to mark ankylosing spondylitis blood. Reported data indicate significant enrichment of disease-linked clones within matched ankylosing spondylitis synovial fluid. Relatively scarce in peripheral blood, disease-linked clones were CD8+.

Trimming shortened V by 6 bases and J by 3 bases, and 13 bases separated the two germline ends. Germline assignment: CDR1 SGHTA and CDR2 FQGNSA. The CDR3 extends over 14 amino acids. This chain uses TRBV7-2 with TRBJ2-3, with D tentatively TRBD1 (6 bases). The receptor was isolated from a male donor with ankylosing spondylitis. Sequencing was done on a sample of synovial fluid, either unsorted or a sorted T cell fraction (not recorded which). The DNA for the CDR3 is TGTGCCAGCAGACCCCAGGGGCGTACAGATACGCAGTATTTT. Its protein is CASRPQGRTDTQYF.